Sequencing of this TCR beta chain was carried out in a study of blood T cell repertoires in COVID-19. Overall study context: Donors in the United States, Italy and Spain gave samples during acute or convalescent COVID-19.

V was shortened by 5 bases and J by 4 bases, with 17 bases between the two germline ends. Germline CDR1 SEHNR, CDR2 FQNEAQ (reference sequence). The CDR3 extends over 15 amino acids. Under the authors' procedure: Nucleated cell number was recorded as an estimate derived from reference gene primer amplification. Sequencing was performed with immunoSEQ multiplex PCR; in TCRdb, only in-frame clones are kept and a portion is missing. V and J calls and clone size come straight from that table; D and trimming were deduced from the DNA. The top ten clones hold 1.5% to 2% of a sample with more than 250,000 clones, about 82% of them seen once.

V and J are TRBV7-9 and TRBJ2-5, with a weak D call TRBD1 (6 bases). The TCR sequence derives from a woman between 50 and 59 years old with acute or convalescent COVID-19. Source material: peripheral blood. This chain's CDR3 is CASSLLQGSGETQYF. The CDR3 coding sequence is TGTGCCAGCAGCCTACTACAGGGTTCGGGAGAGACCCAGTACTTC.